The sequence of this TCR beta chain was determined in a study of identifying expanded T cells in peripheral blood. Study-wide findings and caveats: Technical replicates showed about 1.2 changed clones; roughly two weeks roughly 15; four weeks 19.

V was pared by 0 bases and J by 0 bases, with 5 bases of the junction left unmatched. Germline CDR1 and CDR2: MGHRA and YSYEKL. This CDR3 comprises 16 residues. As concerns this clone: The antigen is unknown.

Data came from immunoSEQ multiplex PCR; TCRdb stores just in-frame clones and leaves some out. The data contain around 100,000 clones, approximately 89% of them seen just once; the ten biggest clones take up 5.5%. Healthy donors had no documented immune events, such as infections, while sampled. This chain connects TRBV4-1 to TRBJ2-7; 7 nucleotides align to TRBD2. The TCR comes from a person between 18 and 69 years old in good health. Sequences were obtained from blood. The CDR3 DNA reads TGCGCCAGCAGCCAAGAGTTGGGGGGGACCTCCTACGAGCAGTACTTC. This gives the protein CASSQELGGTSYEQYF.